A single sample gave rise to the 26 T cell receptor beta chains below, sequenced in a study of blood T cell repertoires in COVID-19. Clones were sequenced by immunoSEQ multiplex PCR, and TCRdb holds only the in-frame ones, with some missing. Of more than 300,000 clones in the sample, around 88% were seen once. The sequenced sample was peripheral blood. These receptors came from a woman between 50 and 59 years old with acute or convalescent COVID-19.

This chain uses TRBV7-6 with TRBJ2-5; 9 nucleotides match TRBD1. V dropped 5 bases and J dropped 1; count of bases not matched to a gene: 5. Germline CDR1 SGHVS, CDR2 FNYEAQ. The CDR3 has 15 residues. The CDR3 DNA sequence: TGTGCCAGCAGCAGATACAGGGGGCCCCAAGAGACCCAGTACTTC. Amino acid sequence: CASSRYRGPQETQYF.

The J gene is TRBJ1-2, the V gene TRBV28; TRBD1 is a possible D gene (5 bases). CDR3 size: 12 residues. Germline loops: CDR1 MDHEN, CDR2 SYDVKM. Trimming stripped 3 bases from V and 7 bases from J, with 9 bases between. The CDR3 coding sequence is TGTGCCAGCAGTTTCTACGGGGGTGGCTACACCTTC. Translating it yields CASSFYGGGYTF.

This clone was picked up one time. V is TRBV6-5 and J is TRBJ2-7; 7 bases agree with TRBD1. V lost 6 bases, J lost 3 bases, and 2 bases stayed unmatched. This CDR3 is 12 amino acids long. Germline assignment: CDR1 MNHEY and CDR2 SVGAGI. The CDR3 DNA reads as TGTGCCAGCAGACCAGGGGGCTACGAGCAGTACTTC. Its protein is CASRPGGYEQYF.

The J gene is TRBJ2-1, the V gene TRBV7-3; D is unclear. The CDR3 is made up of 15 amino acids. Germline V CDR1 and CDR2: SGHTA, FQGTGA. V gave up 2 bases and J gave up 5 bases, with 13 bases separating them. In nucleotides, the CDR3 is TGTGCCAGCAGCTTAGGTCGGAGCCCAGACAATGAGCAGTTCTTC. Amino acid sequence: CASSLGRSPDNEQFF. The full variable domain, rest sourced from reference TRBV7-3 and TRBJ2-1, is GAGVSQTPSNKVTEKGKYVELRCDPISGHTALYWYRQSLGQGPEFLIYFQGTGAADDSGLPNDRFFAVRPEGSVSTLKIQRTERGDSAVYLCASSLGRSPDNEQFFGPGTRLTVL.

The genes are TRBV18 and TRBJ2-7; TRBD2 agrees at 7 bases. Germline CDR1 is KGHSH and CDR2 is LQKENI. The CDR3 length is 14 residues. Germline trimming cut 6 bases from V and 2 bases from J; bases unmatched to any gene: 7. The CDR3 is CASSPSSGTYEQYF. In DNA form, the CDR3 reads TGTGCCAGCTCGCCTTCTAGCGGAACCTACGAGCAGTACTTC.

The chain employs TRBV7-3 and TRBJ2-1, with TRBD1 as a possible D gene (7 bases). In germline, CDR1 is SGHTA, CDR2 FQGTGA. The CDR3 has 15 amino acids. V was cut by 5 bases and J by 4 bases, with 15 bases left in between. CDR3 sequence: CASSNSGGLYNEQFF. The CDR3 nucleotides read TGTGCCAGCAGCAACTCAGGGGGACTTTACAATGAGCAGTTCTTC.

V is TRBV5-4 and J is TRBJ2-7, with D maybe TRBD1 (5 bases). The germline CDR1 and CDR2 sequences are SGHNT and YYREEE (reference sequence). V was cut by 1 base and J by 3 bases, with 11 bases left in between. The CDR3 is 14 residues long. CDR3 coding DNA: TGTGCCAGCAGCTTGTTACAGGAAGACTACGAGCAGTACTTC. This translates into CASSLLQEDYEQYF.

The chain has TRBV19 and TRBJ2-2, with TRBD2 matching 13 bases. This CDR3 contains 16 residues. CDR1 is LNHDA, CDR2 SQIVND, per germline (reference sequence). V shed 5 bases and J 4 bases; nucleotides not matched to a gene: 4. The CDR3, as DNA: TGTGCCAGTAGTGTGGGACTAGCGGGACTCACCGGGGAGCTGTTTTTT. This gives the protein CASSVGLAGLTGELFF.

The rearrangement uses TRBV19 and TRBJ2-7; 11 positions match TRBD2. The trim removed 10 bases at V and 0 bases at J, leaving 5 bases unmatched. The CDR3 totals 14 residues. Germline lookup yields CDR1 LNHDA and CDR2 SQIVND (reference sequence). CDR3 loop: CATTSGAGSYEQYF. CDR3 nucleotides: TGTGCCACGACTAGCGGGGCAGGCTCCTACGAGCAGTACTTC.

The chain couples TRBV7-3 to TRBJ2-2; 7 nucleotides match TRBD2. The germline V gene has CDR1 SGHTA and CDR2 FQGTGA. Germline trimming cut 5 bases from V and 6 bases from J; bases unmatched to any gene: 18. The CDR3 has 18 residues. CDR3 region: CASSPYTGLPLSPGELFF. The CDR3, as DNA: TGTGCCAGCAGCCCGTACACGGGACTACCCTTGAGCCCCGGGGAGCTGTTTTTT.

V usage is TRBV27 and J usage is TRBJ2-6, with 8 bases fitting TRBD1. Trimming took 3 bases from V and 2 from J; bases not matched to a gene: 9. Germline lookup yields CDR1 MNHEY and CDR2 SMNVEV (reference sequence). CDR3 length equals 18 residues. CDR3 sequence reads: CASSLLGTGGTGANVLTF. CDR3 nucleotide sequence: TGTGCCAGCAGTTTGTTGGGGACAGGAGGCACTGGGGCCAACGTCCTGACTTTC.

V and J are TRBV5-1 and TRBJ1-2; D unclear. The CDR3 runs 14 residues. Germline CDR1 SGHRS, CDR2 YFSETQ. V shed 0 bases and J shed 2 bases, with 8 bases lying between them. The CDR3 loop reads CASSLDKLNYGYTF. DNA for the CDR3: TGCGCCAGCAGCTTGGACAAGTTGAACTATGGCTACACCTTC.

The chain links TRBV6-5 to TRBJ1-2; 8 bases map to TRBD1. Trimming cost V 7 bases and J 5 bases; bases outside gene matches: 6. CDR1 is MNHEY and CDR2 is SVGAGI in the germline V gene. The CDR3 spans 13 residues. The CDR3: CASKRDRNYGYTF. CDR3 DNA sequence: TGTGCCAGCAAAAGGGACAGGAATTATGGCTACACCTTC.

Details on this clone: A junction boundary mismatches the germline segment, possibly from a read error. The chain joins TRBV9 to TRBJ2-7; the match to TRBD1 covers 10 bases. This CDR3 is built from 16 residues. Germline lookup yields CDR1 SGDLS and CDR2 YYNGEE. DNA for the CDR3: TGTGCTAGCAGCGGGGACAGGGGAGTGCCCTCCTACGAGCAGTACTTC. This translates into CASSGDRGVPSYEQYF.

CDR3 in DNA: TGTGCCAGCAGGCGACAGGGTTACTCCTACGAGCAGTACTTC. It translates to CASRRQGYSYEQYF. The rearrangement joins TRBV28 to TRBJ2-7; 7 bases match TRBD1. The trim removed 6 bases at V and 0 bases at J, leaving 5 bases unmatched. The CDR3 covers 14 residues. CDR1 and CDR2 from the germline V gene are MDHEN and SYDVKM.

This rearrangement joins TRBV6-5 to TRBJ2-7, with unresolved D. Trimming pared 8 bases from V and 0 bases from J, leaving 14 bases between. The CDR3 is made up of 14 amino acids. Per germline, CDR1 MNHEY and CDR2 SVGAGI. The CDR3 sequence is CASGLSWSSYEQYF. Written as DNA, the CDR3 is TGTGCCAGCGGCTTGAGCTGGAGCTCCTACGAGCAGTACTTC.

This clone has just a few counts. V gene TRBV5-1 combines with J gene TRBJ2-7, with D perhaps TRBD2 (5 bases). The length of the CDR3 is 13 residues. Germline CDR1 and CDR2: SGHRS and YFSETQ. Trimming shortened V by 0 bases and J by 6 bases, and 10 bases separated the two germline ends. The CDR3 coding sequence is TGCGCCAGCAGCTTGGAACCGGGAAGCGAGCAGTACTTC. Amino acids: CASSLEPGSEQYF.

The rearrangement uses TRBV4-1 and TRBJ1-5; tentatively, D is TRBD1 (6 bases). V gave up 5 bases and J gave up 7 bases, with 18 bases separating them. In germline, CDR1 is MGHRA, CDR2 YSYEKL. The CDR3 runs 15 residues. CDR3 bases: TGCGCCAGCAGCGTCCGGGACAATCAGGGGCAGCCCCAGCATTTT. Its protein is CASSVRDNQGQPQHF.

The chain employs TRBV9 and TRBJ2-5; 8 nucleotides match TRBD1. The CDR3 is 16 amino acids. The V gene's germline CDR1 is SGDLS and CDR2 YYNGEE. Germline trimming cut 0 bases from V and 4 bases from J; bases unmatched to any gene: 8. CDR3 bases: TGTGCCAGCAGCGTAGCCCTACAGGGGGGTAGAGAGACCCAGTACTTC. It codes for CASSVALQGGRETQYF.

The V gene is TRBV30, the J gene TRBJ1-1; D may be TRBD1 (6 bases). V lost 4 bases and J lost 4, with 19 bases in between. The V gene's germline CDR1 is GTSNPN and CDR2 SVGIG (reference sequence). The CDR3 has 15 amino acids. As DNA, the CDR3 is TGTGCCTGGACCAAGGTTGGGGGCGCCCCCACTGAAGCTTTCTTT. It yields the protein CAWTKVGGAPTEAFF.

This clone was seen more than once but under ten times. The genes are TRBV20-1 and TRBJ1-5; D is undetermined. CDR3 length equals 12 residues. V was cut by 3 bases and J by 1 base, with 4 bases left in between. Germline values: CDR1 DFQATT, CDR2 SNEGSKA (reference sequence). CDR3 bases: TGCAGTGCTAGTCAAAGCAATCAGCCCCAGCATTTT. Translation: CSASQSNQPQHF.

In this sample, this clone turned up a few times. The chain employs TRBV19 and TRBJ2-3; perhaps TRBD2 as D (6 bases). Germline V CDR1 and CDR2: LNHDA, SQIVND (reference sequence). This CDR3 contains 14 residues. The V and J ends lost 1 base and 5 bases respectively, with 10 bases between them. CDR3 in amino acids: CASSIAGVGDTQYF. The DNA of the CDR3 is TGTGCCAGTAGTATAGCGGGAGTCGGAGATACGCAGTATTTT.

This chain joins TRBV4-3 and TRBJ2-3, with TRBD2 matching 7 bases. Germline assignment: CDR1 LGHNA and CDR2 YSLEER. V lost 4 bases, J lost 6 bases, and 16 bases stayed unmatched. The CDR3 spans 17 residues. CDR3 in amino acids: CASSPGTGDLGRDTQYF. The CDR3 coding sequence is TGCGCCAGCAGCCCAGGTACGGGGGACCTCGGGAGGGATACGCAGTATTTT.

The chain recombines TRBV10-3 with TRBJ1-1, with 8 bases matching TRBD1. Germline-derived CDR1 and CDR2 are ENHRY and SYGVKD. The CDR3 has 18 amino acids. V was pared by 1 base and J by 4 bases, with 14 bases of the junction left unmatched. The CDR3 bases are TGTGCCATCAGTGAGTTCGTTGGGCAGGGGGCTCGTGGCACTGAAGCTTTCTTT. Its translation is CAISEFVGQGARGTEAFF.

This chain uses TRBV2 with TRBJ2-5; D is undetermined. Trimming removed 4 bases from V and 1 base from J, with 10 bases in between. The CDR3 has 14 amino acids. The germline V gene has CDR1 SNHLY and CDR2 FYNNEI. The CDR3 DNA reads TGTGCCAGCAGTGTAGATAACAGCCAAGAGACCCAGTACTTC. Translating it yields CASSVDNSQETQYF.

This chain connects TRBV7-2 to TRBJ2-5; D gene unclear. The CDR3 is made up of 16 amino acids. Germline loops: CDR1 SGHTA, CDR2 FQGNSA. Deletions cut 5 bases from V and 0 bases from J, with 16 bases between. CDR3 DNA: TGTGCCAGCAGCAGCGACCGTGCTTCCTACCAAGAGACCCAGTACTTC. Residues: CASSSDRASYQETQYF.